This T cell receptor (beta chain) was captured in a study of shared clonotypes between healthy human individuals. Turning to the study itself: With ages of 18 to 49, the donors were a couple of women and three men.

The assay ran at deep level. Sequenced by immunoSEQ multiplex PCR; TCRdb stores in-frame clones only, minus some. In the table there are about 2.4 million clones, over 85% of which are singletons. CDR1 is SGHRS, CDR2 YFSETQ, per germline. The V gene end was trimmed by 0 bases and the J gene end by 4 bases; junction bases not matched to a gene: 11. There are 18 residues in the CDR3. V gene TRBV5-1 combines with J gene TRBJ1-4; TRBD1 matches at 8 bases. This receptor was identified in a man aged 18 to 29 in good health. Some clones in this sample may be carry-over from other donors' samples. The sequencing input was naive CD4+ T cells from PBMCs. Sample subset: CD45RA+ positively selected. The CDR3 sequence: CASSLDTGQGDLNEKLFF. DNA for the CDR3: TGCGCCAGCAGCTTGGATACAGGACAGGGAGACCTTAATGAAAAACTGTTTTTT.